This T cell receptor (beta chain) came from a study of T-cell reconstitution after alpha-beta-depleted transplantation in children. Unique molecular identifiers were incorporated into the prepared TCRbeta library. TCRdb reanalysed the PCR reads using MiXCR and keeps one entry per CDR3 protein. The profile shows over 85,000 distinct CDR3 sequences, around 10% of them singletons. Many counts were recorded for this clonotype. V was pared by 1 base and J by 11 bases, with 6 bases between. The CDR3 has 11 residues. From germline, CDR1 is SGHTA and CDR2 FQGNSA. This receptor was obtained from a human donor who donated a stem cell graft to a child with acute lymphoblastic leukemia. Material: PBMCs from the stem cell graft donor, obtained from the stem cell graft. The V gene is TRBV7-2, the J gene TRBJ2-1; D gene ambiguous. The CDR3: CASSLEAQQFF. The CDR3 region has the DNA TGTGCCAGCAGCTTAGAGGCTCAGCAGTTCTTC.